Listed below are T cell receptor beta chains from one sample, sequenced in a study of blood T cell repertoires in COVID-19. The data were produced by immunoSEQ multiplex PCR, yet TCRdb's version contains in-frame clones alone and is incomplete. The table lists some 300,000 clones, roughly 90% of them singletons, with about 9.9% in the top ten. The sample comprised PBMCs or T cells enriched from blood (not recorded which). These receptors came from a woman aged 35 to 49 who had recovered from COVID-19. CDR3s include the opening cysteine and the closing phenylalanine or tryptophan.

V gene,CDR3 protein
TRBV30,CAWSRDRGRETQYF
TRBV28,CASSFRGWGYTF
TRBV5-1,CASSLAGQGATDTQYF
TRBV5-6,CASIIPGGTEAFF
TRBV30,CAWSSNYGYTF
TRBV4-3,CASSQVTGPNQPQHF
TRBV7-3,CASSLTGANTEAFF
TRBV29-1,CSVEDRVGTYEQYF
TRBV7-2,CASSLAGGSNSGELFF
TRBV5-1,CASSRTIDLAGRSYEQYF
TRBV24-1,CATSDLCRGPNQPQHF
TRBV4-3,CASSHGPGTGFYEQYF
TRBV11-3,CASSLPTSGSGQQYF
TRBV27,CASSSGQGHYEQYF
TRBV6-5,CASSTRDRAYEQYF
TRBV6-4,CASSIDRATEAFF
TRBV9,CASSVELTGAGANVLTF
TRBV27,CASSLGDGLGTGELFF
TRBV6-5,CASNPTGRKTEAFF
TRBV3-1/TRBV3-2,CASSHAGSNQPQHF
TRBV24-1,CATSPPGKAGGANEQFF
TRBV5-6,CASSLAGCLNSPLHF
TRBV27,CASSKLAGVLGEQYF
TRBV7-3,CASSKDRGPVDTQYF
TRBV30,CACHSGLSYEQYF